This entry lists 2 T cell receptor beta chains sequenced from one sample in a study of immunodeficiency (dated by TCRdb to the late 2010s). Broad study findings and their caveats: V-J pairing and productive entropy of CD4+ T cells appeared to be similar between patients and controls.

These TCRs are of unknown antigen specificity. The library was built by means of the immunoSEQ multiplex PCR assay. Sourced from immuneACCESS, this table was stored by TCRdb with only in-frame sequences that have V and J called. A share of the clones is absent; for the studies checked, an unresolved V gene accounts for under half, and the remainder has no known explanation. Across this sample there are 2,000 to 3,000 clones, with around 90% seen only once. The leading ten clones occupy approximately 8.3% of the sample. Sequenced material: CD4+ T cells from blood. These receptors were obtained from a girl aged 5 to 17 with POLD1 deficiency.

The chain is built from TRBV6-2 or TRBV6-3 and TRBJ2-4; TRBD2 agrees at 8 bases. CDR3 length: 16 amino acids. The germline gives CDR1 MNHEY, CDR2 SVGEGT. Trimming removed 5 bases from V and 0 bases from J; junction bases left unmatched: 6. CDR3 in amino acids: CASSPGLAVAKNIQYF. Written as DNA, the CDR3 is TGTGCCAGCAGTCCCGGACTAGCCGTAGCCAAAAACATTCAGTACTTC.

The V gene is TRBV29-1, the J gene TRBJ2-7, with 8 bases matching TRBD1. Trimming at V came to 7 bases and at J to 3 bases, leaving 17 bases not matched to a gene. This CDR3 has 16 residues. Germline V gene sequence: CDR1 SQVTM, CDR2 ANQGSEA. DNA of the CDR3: TGCAGCGGATCGCCCCCGGGGGACAGGTGGATCTACGAGCAGTACTTC. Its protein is CSGSPPGDRWIYEQYF.